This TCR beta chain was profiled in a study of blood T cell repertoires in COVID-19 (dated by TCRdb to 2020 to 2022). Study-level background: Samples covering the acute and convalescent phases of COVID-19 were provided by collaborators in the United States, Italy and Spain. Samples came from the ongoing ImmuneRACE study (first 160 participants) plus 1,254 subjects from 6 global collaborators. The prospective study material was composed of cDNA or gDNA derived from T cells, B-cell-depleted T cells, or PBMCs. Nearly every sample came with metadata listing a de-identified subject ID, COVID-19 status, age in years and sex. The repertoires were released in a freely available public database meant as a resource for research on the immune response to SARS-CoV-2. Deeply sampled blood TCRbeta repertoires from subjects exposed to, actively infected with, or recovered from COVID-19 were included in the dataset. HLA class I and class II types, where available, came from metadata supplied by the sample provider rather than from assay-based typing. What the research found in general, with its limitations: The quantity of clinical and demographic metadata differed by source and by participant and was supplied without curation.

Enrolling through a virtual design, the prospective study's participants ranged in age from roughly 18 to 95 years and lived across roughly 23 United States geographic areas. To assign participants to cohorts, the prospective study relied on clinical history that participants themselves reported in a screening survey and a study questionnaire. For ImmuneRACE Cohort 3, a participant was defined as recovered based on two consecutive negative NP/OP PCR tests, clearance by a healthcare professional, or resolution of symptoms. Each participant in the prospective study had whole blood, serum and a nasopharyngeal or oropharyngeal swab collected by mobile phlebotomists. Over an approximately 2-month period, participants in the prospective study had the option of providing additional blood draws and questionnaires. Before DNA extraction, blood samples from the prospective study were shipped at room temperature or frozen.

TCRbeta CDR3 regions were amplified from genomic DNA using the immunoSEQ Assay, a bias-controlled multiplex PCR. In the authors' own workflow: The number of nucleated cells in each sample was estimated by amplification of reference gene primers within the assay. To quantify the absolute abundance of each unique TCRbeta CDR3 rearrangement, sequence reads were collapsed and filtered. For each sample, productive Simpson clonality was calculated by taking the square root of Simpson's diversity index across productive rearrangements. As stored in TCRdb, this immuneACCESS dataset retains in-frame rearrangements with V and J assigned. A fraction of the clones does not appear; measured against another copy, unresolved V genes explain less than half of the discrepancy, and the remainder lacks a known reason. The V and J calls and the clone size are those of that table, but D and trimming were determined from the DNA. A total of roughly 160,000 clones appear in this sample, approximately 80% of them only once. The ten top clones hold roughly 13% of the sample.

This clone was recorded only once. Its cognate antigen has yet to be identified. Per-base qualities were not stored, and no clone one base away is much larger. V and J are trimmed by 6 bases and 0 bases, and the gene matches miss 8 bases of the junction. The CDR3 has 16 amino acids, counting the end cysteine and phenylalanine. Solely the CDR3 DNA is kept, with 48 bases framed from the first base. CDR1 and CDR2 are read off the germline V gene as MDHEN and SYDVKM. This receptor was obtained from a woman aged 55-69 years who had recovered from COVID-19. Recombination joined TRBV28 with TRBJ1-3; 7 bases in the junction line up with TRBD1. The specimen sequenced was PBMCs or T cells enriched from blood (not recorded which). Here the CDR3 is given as CASSPGTVSSGNTIYF. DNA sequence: TGTGCCAGCAGCCCCGGGACAGTTAGCTCTGGAAACACCATATATTTT.